The TCR beta chain described here comes from a study of beta chain features in type 1 diabetes. Study findings and constraints: VDJ junctions from type 1 diabetes patients carried fewer insertions and larger deletions.

The germline CDR1 and CDR2 sequences are SGHRS and YFSETQ. Trimming took 4 bases from V and 0 from J; bases not matched to a gene: 5. This CDR3 has 16 amino acids. The authors reverse transcribed all of the isolated RNA, so sequencing captured expressed TCRB transcripts. Method: immunoSEQ multiplex PCR; TCRdb's copy keeps in-frame clones and lacks some. The sample has roughly 250,000 clones, over 8.5% seen once. On this clone: No antigen is known for it.

Input material: naive CD4+ T cells from blood. This sequence joins TRBV5-1 and TRBJ2-3, with 10 bases identical to TRBD2. The TCR sequence derives from a woman in her late teens or twenties in good health. DNA of the CDR3: TGCGCCAGCAGCCCAGGACTAGCGGAGAGCACAGATACGCAGTATTTT. Translation: CASSPGLAESTDTQYF.